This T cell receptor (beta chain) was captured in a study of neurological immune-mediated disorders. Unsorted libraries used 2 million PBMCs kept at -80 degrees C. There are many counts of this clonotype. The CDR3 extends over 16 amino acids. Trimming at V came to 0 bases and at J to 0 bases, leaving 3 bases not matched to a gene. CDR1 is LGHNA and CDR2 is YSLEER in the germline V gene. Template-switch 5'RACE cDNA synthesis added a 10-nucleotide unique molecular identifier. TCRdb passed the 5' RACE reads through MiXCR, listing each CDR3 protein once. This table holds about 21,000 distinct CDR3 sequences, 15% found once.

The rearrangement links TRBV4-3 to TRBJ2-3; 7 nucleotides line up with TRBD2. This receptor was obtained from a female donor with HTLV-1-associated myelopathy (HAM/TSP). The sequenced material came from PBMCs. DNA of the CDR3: TGCGCCAGCAGCCAAGATTCCGGGGGGAGCACAGATACGCAGTATTTT. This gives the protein CASSQDSGGSTDTQYF.